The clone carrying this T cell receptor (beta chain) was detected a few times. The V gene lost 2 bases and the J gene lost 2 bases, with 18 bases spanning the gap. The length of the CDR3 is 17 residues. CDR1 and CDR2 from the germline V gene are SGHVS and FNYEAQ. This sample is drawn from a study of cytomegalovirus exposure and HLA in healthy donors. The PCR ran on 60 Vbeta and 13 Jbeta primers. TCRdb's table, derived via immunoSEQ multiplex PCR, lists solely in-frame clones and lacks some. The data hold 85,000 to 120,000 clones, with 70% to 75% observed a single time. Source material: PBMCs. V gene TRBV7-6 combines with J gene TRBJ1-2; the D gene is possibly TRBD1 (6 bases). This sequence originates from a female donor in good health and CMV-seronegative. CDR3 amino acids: CASSLQSGADQNYGYTF. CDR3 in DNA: TGTGCCAGCAGCTTACAGTCAGGGGCAGACCAAAACTATGGCTACACCTTC.